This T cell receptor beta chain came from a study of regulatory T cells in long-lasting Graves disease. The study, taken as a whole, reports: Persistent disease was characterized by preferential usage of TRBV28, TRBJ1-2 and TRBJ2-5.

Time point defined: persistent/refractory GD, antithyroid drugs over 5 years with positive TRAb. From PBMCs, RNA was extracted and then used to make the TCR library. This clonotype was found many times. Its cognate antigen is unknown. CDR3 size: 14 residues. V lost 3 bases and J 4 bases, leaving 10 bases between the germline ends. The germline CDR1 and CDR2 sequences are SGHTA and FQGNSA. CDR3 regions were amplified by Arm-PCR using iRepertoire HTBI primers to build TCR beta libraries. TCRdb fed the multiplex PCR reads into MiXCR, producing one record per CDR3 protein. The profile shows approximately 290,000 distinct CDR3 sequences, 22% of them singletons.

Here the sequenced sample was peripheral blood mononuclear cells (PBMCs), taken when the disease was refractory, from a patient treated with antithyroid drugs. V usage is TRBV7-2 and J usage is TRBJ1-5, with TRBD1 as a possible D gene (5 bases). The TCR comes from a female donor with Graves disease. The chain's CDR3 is CASSLTGRNQPQHF. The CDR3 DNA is TGTGCCAGCAGCTTGACGGGACGGAATCAGCCCCAGCATTTT.